This is a list of T cell receptor beta chains from one sample in a study of cytomegalovirus exposure and HLA in healthy donors. TCRdb keeps only in-frame clones here, not all; method: immunoSEQ multiplex PCR. Found here are about 140,000 clones, about four fifths of them singletons; the top ten hold approximately 2%. Input material: PBMCs. Receptors originate from a man younger than 40 in good health and CMV-seronegative. CDR3s include the opening cysteine and the closing phenylalanine or tryptophan. D genes are given only for firm matches. Clone size is shown for a subset of rows, as once, few, many or a class of expanded clone.

clone size | J gene | D gene | V gene | CDR3 protein | CDR3 DNA
. | TRBJ2-7 | . | TRBV27 | CASSSSLSGGSYEQYF | TGTGCCAGCAGTAGCAGCCTTTCAGGGGGGTCCTACGAGCAGTACTTC
once | TRBJ1-2 | . | TRBV6-1 | CASSEGRGRYGYTF | TGTGCCAGCAGTGAAGGAAGGGGTCGGTATGGCTACACCTTC
. | TRBJ1-1 | . | TRBV19 | CASHGVTEAFF | TGTGCCAGTCACGGGGTAACTGAAGCTTTCTTT
. | TRBJ2-1 | TRBD2 | TRBV2 | CASSPPGLAYNEQFF | TGTGCCAGCAGTCCGCCGGGACTAGCGTACAATGAGCAGTTCTTC
. | TRBJ2-2 | TRBD2 | TRBV29-1 | CSVGSGGARDTGELFF | TGCAGCGTTGGGAGCGGGGGGGCCCGGGACACCGGGGAGCTGTTTTTT
. | TRBJ2-4 | TRBD1 | TRBV5-1 | CASSPGTGNKNIQYF | TGCGCCAGCAGCCCAGGGACAGGGAACAAAAACATTCAGTACTTC
. | TRBJ1-4 | . | TRBV27 | CASRDQGATNEKLFF | TGTGCCAGCAGGGACCAAGGGGCAACTAATGAAAAACTGTTTTTT
. | TRBJ2-1 | . | TRBV18 | CASSFNRGPFNEQFF | TGTGCCAGCTCATTCAATAGAGGGCCTTTTAATGAGCAGTTCTTC
. | TRBJ2-1 | . | TRBV6-5 | CASSLDGGEQFF | TGTGCCAGCAGCCTGGACGGAGGTGAGCAGTTCTTC
. | TRBJ1-2 | . | TRBV29-1 | CSVVTRGSRGGYTF | TGCAGCGTTGTTACCAGGGGCTCCAGGGGTGGCTACACCTTC
. | TRBJ1-1 | . | TRBV28 | CASSLSTGRNTEAFF | TGTGCCAGCAGTTTGTCCACAGGGAGGAACACTGAAGCTTTCTTT
. | TRBJ2-7 | . | TRBV28 | CASSFSDRPYEQYF | TGTGCCAGCAGTTTCTCGGACAGACCCTACGAGCAGTACTTC
. | TRBJ2-5 | TRBD2 | TRBV5-1 | CASSLGGDLYQETQYF | TGCGCCAGCAGCCTCGGGGGGGATTTGTACCAAGAGACCCAGTACTTC
few | TRBJ2-3 | TRBD2 | TRBV5-6 | CASSLRTSGGADTQYF | TGTGCCAGCAGCCTGAGAACTAGCGGGGGCGCAGATACGCAGTATTTT
. | TRBJ1-5 | . | TRBV18 | CASSIGTGGNQPQHF | TGTGCCAGCTCAATCGGTACGGGAGGGAATCAGCCCCAGCATTTT
. | TRBJ1-1 | TRBD1 | TRBV28 | CASSRHRGRLPKAFF | TGTGCCAGCAGTCGCCACAGGGGGCGCCTCCCCAAAGCTTTCTTT
. | TRBJ2-3 | . | TRBV4-1 | CAGSQYAGTDTQYF | TGCGCCGGCAGCCAATACGCAGGAACAGATACGCAGTATTTT
. | TRBJ2-5 | TRBD2 | TRBV6-1 | CASTRLAGGWETQYF | TGTGCCAGCACTAGACTAGCGGGGGGGTGGGAGACCCAGTACTTC
few | TRBJ2-3 | TRBD2 | TRBV10-3 | CAIRGAGAIDTQYF | TGTGCCATCAGAGGGGCGGGAGCGATAGATACGCAGTATTTT
. | TRBJ1-2 | TRBD1 | TRBV6-1 | CASRGTANYGYTF | TGTGCCAGCAGGGGGACAGCTAACTATGGCTACACCTTC
. | TRBJ2-3 | TRBD2 | TRBV4-2 | CASSRTSGFSSTDTQYF | TGTGCCAGCAGCCGGACTAGCGGGTTCTCTAGCACAGATACGCAGTATTTT
. | TRBJ1-1 | . | TRBV2 | CASLYRDLAFF | TGTGCCAGCCTTTACAGGGATTTGGCTTTCTTT
. | TRBJ2-2 | TRBD2 | TRBV7-2 | CASSPYGGVNTGELFF | TGTGCCAGCAGCCCCTACGGGGGGGTGAACACCGGGGAGCTGTTTTTT
. | TRBJ1-2 | TRBD1 | TRBV28 | CASTLGDRYGYTF | TGTGCCAGCACCTTGGGGGACAGATATGGCTACACCTTC
. | TRBJ1-4 | TRBD1 | TRBV4-1 | CASSQTGGSTNEKLFF | TGCGCCAGCAGCCAGACAGGGGGTAGTACTAATGAAAAACTGTTTTTT
. | TRBJ2-7 | . | TRBV14 | CASSQEIRDEQYF | TGTGCCAGCAGCCAAGAAATCAGGGACGAGCAGTACTTC
. | TRBJ1-1 | . | TRBV9 | CASSGGPRVEAFF | TGTGCCAGCAGCGGCGGTCCTCGAGTTGAAGCTTTCTTT
. | TRBJ1-2 | TRBD1 | TRBV27 | CASSSGGADYGYTF | TGTGCCAGCAGTTCAGGGGGCGCTGACTATGGCTACACCTTC
. | TRBJ1-6 | . | TRBV28 | CASSLQGSYNSPLHF | TGTGCCAGCAGTTTACAGGGGTCATATAATTCACCCCTCCACTTT
. | TRBJ1-1 | . | TRBV20-1 | CSSGGPEAFF | TGCAGTAGCGGAGGGCCTGAAGCTTTCTTT
. | TRBJ1-5 | TRBD1 | TRBV2 | CASRPDRGYQPQHF | TGTGCCAGCAGACCTGACAGGGGATATCAGCCCCAGCATTTT
few | TRBJ2-7 | TRBD2 | TRBV6-5 | CASSYLLGGDYEQYF | TGTGCCAGCAGTTACCTTCTCGGGGGGGACTACGAGCAGTACTTC
. | TRBJ1-5 | TRBD1 | TRBV27 | CASSLRTGRQPQHF | TGTGCCAGCAGTCTACGGACAGGGCGTCAGCCCCAGCATTTT
. | TRBJ1-1 | . | TRBV19 | CASSTTTLGTEAFF | TGTGCCAGTAGTACAACTACTCTGGGCACTGAAGCTTTCTTT
. | TRBJ2-7 | TRBD1 | TRBV2 | CASSEGDSYEQYF | TGTGCCAGCAGTGAAGGGGACAGCTACGAGCAGTACTTC
. | TRBJ1-5 | . | TRBV2 | CASKGQGRGQPQHF | TGTGCCAGCAAGGGTCAGGGGAGGGGTCAGCCCCAGCATTTT
. | TRBJ2-7 | . | TRBV4-1 | CASSQEGAQQYF | TGCGCCAGCAGCCAAGAGGGGGCACAACAGTACTTC
once | TRBJ2-7 | . | TRBV30 | CAWNPTGSAYEQYF | TGTGCCTGGAACCCAACAGGGTCAGCCTACGAGCAGTACTTC
. | TRBJ2-7 | . | TRBV4-1 | CASSQAEGPYEQYF | TGCGCCAGCAGCCAAGCGGAGGGTCCCTACGAGCAGTACTTC
. | TRBJ2-5 | . | TRBV29-1 | CSVGGQQETQYF | TGCAGCGTTGGGGGGCAGCAAGAGACCCAGTACTTC
. | TRBJ2-2 | . | TRBV18 | CASSPPRGENTGELFF | TGTGCCAGCTCACCACCTCGGGGTGAAAACACCGGGGAGCTGTTTTTT
. | TRBJ2-4 | TRBD1 | TRBV18 | CASSPGQIKNIQYF | TGTGCCAGCTCACCGGGACAGATTAAAAACATTCAGTACTTC
. | TRBJ2-3 | TRBD2 | TRBV4-1 | CASSQDRSGARTDTQYF | TGCGCCAGCAGCCAAGATCGGAGCGGGGCCCGCACAGATACGCAGTATTTT
. | TRBJ1-1 | . | TRBV5-1 | CASSLQFIGGNTEAFF | TGCGCCAGCAGCTTGCAGTTTATCGGAGGAAACACTGAAGCTTTCTTT
few | TRBJ1-5 | . | TRBV28 | CASSPLWTGNQPQHF | TGTGCCAGCAGTCCGTTGTGGACGGGAAATCAGCCCCAGCATTTT
. | TRBJ1-3 | TRBD1 | TRBV6-6 | CASSTGVSGNTIYF | TGTGCCAGCAGTACAGGGGTCTCTGGAAACACCATATATTTT
. | TRBJ2-1 | TRBD2 | TRBV18 | CASSTSTSGSSNEQFF | TGTGCCAGCTCAACATCGACTAGCGGGAGCTCGAATGAGCAGTTCTTC
. | TRBJ2-1 | TRBD2 | TRBV10-2 | CASSGLAGGYNEQFF | TGCGCCAGCAGCGGACTAGCGGGGGGGTACAATGAGCAGTTCTTC
. | TRBJ1-1 | . | TRBV19 | CASTLLEGQGNTEAFF | TGTGCCAGTACCTTACTTGAGGGTCAAGGGAACACTGAAGCTTTCTTT